Sequencing of this T cell receptor (beta chain) was carried out in a study of shared clonotypes between healthy human individuals. Notes on this clone: The target antigen is unknown.

Overall study findings and caveats: Sequencing depth was a factor that was expected to affect clonotype sharing among donors.

It was CD45RO-negative cells, positively selected for CCR7, that made up naive CD8 cells, with terminally differentiated effector memory CD45RA+ cells excluded. Around 32,000 T cell genomes, or approximately 200 ng DNA, went into the sorted-subset replicate PCRs. Measured with immunoSEQ multiplex PCR; TCRdb has only the in-frame clones, and not every one. The sample carries 800,000 or so clones, 96% recorded once. J gave up 0 bases and V 1 base, and 6 bases lay outside the gene matches. From germline, CDR1 is KGHSH and CDR2 LQKENI. The CDR3 runs to 16 residues. Sample: naive CD8+ T cells sorted from blood. The sequence was collected from a man between 25 and 39 years old in good health. The chain is built from TRBV18 and TRBJ2-7, with 7 bases identical to TRBD1. The CDR3: CASSPRPGTDSYEQYF. The CDR3 DNA follows: TGTGCCAGCTCACCACGGCCCGGGACAGACTCCTACGAGCAGTACTTC.